These T cell receptor beta chains were read from a single sample in a study of vaccination effects on CD4 cells after COVID-19. No antigens are known for them. The repertoire was sequenced with immunoSEQ multiplex PCR; TCRdb's copy has only in-frame clones and lacks some. Among 15,000 or so clones, under 80% were seen once, and the ten largest hold roughly 25%. The specimen was CD4+ T cells from PBMCs cultured with HCoV-NL63 spike peptides, collected after COVID-19 vaccination. The receptors derive from a human donor who received a COVID-19 vaccine. Each CDR3 is given with its conserved first and last residue. The D gene is left open where the match is weak. Clone size is stated in some rows and not others, as once, few, many or a class when expanded.

v_call: TRBV7-7; d_call: NA; clone_size: NA; j_call: TRBJ2-5; cdr3_aa: CASSLYEGLETQYF; cdr3_nt: TGTGCTAGCAGCTTATATGAGGGACTAGAGACCCAGTACTTC
v_call: TRBV9; d_call: NA; clone_size: NA; j_call: TRBJ2-1; cdr3_aa: CASSVISGPYNEQFF; cdr3_nt: TGTGCCAGCAGCGTAATCTCCGGTCCCTACAATGAGCAGTTCTTC
v_call: TRBV6-5; d_call: NA; clone_size: NA; j_call: TRBJ1-1; cdr3_aa: CASSYSKTAEAFF; cdr3_nt: TGTGCCAGCAGTTACTCGAAAACAGCTGAAGCTTTCTTT
v_call: TRBV5-4; d_call: TRBD1; clone_size: NA; j_call: TRBJ1-1; cdr3_aa: CASTRPGQGRNTEAFF; cdr3_nt: TGTGCCAGCACCAGACCGGGACAGGGAAGGAACACTGAAGCTTTCTTT
v_call: TRBV2; d_call: NA; clone_size: once; j_call: TRBJ2-7; cdr3_aa: CASRRVGSYEQYF; cdr3_nt: TGTGCCAGCAGACGCGTGGGGTCCTACGAGCAGTACTTC
v_call: TRBV7-2; d_call: NA; clone_size: few; j_call: TRBJ2-5; cdr3_aa: CASSYPGEAQYF; cdr3_nt: TGTGCCAGCAGCTACCCGGGGGAAGCCCAGTACTTC
v_call: TRBV7-9; d_call: NA; clone_size: NA; j_call: TRBJ2-2; cdr3_aa: CASRLRGGLVSTGELFF; cdr3_nt: TGTGCCAGCAGACTACGTGGGGGGTTAGTGAGCACCGGGGAGCTGTTTTTT
v_call: TRBV27; d_call: TRBD2; clone_size: NA; j_call: TRBJ2-3; cdr3_aa: CASSLYKTSGGLDTQYF; cdr3_nt: TGTGCCAGCAGTTTATACAAGACTAGCGGGGGTTTAGATACGCAGTATTTT
v_call: TRBV6-5; d_call: TRBD1; clone_size: NA; j_call: TRBJ2-7; cdr3_aa: CATQRTGGSYEQYF; cdr3_nt: TGTGCCACCCAAAGGACAGGGGGCTCCTACGAGCAGTACTTC
v_call: TRBV7-9; d_call: NA; clone_size: few; j_call: TRBJ2-7; cdr3_aa: CASSLGSFYEQYF; cdr3_nt: TGTGCCAGCAGCTTAGGGAGCTTCTACGAGCAGTACTTC
v_call: TRBV5-1; d_call: TRBD2; clone_size: NA; j_call: TRBJ2-1; cdr3_aa: CASLLGGSSYNEQFF; cdr3_nt: TGCGCCAGTCTCTTGGGCGGGAGTTCGTACAATGAGCAGTTCTTC
v_call: TRBV3-1/TRBV3-2; d_call: TRBD1; clone_size: NA; j_call: TRBJ1-1; cdr3_aa: CASGTVQGSTNTEAFF; cdr3_nt: TGTGCCAGCGGCACGGTACAGGGGTCGACAAACACTGAAGCTTTCTTT
v_call: TRBV12-3/TRBV12-4; d_call: TRBD1; clone_size: NA; j_call: TRBJ2-7; cdr3_aa: CASSPSDRDKQYF; cdr3_nt: TGTGCCAGCAGTCCGTCGGACAGGGACAAGCAGTACTTC
v_call: TRBV5-8; d_call: TRBD2; clone_size: NA; j_call: TRBJ2-1; cdr3_aa: CASSRGLAGGEQFF; cdr3_nt: TGTGCCAGCAGCAGGGGACTAGCGGGAGGTGAGCAGTTCTTC
v_call: TRBV6-5; d_call: TRBD2; clone_size: NA; j_call: TRBJ2-1; cdr3_aa: CASTLLAGGNNEQFF; cdr3_nt: TGTGCCAGCACGCTACTAGCGGGGGGCAACAATGAGCAGTTCTTC
v_call: TRBV12-5; d_call: TRBD2; clone_size: NA; j_call: TRBJ2-3; cdr3_aa: CASGSGVSTDTQYF; cdr3_nt: TGTGCTAGTGGAAGCGGGGTGTCCACAGATACGCAGTATTTT
v_call: TRBV6-1; d_call: TRBD1; clone_size: NA; j_call: TRBJ1-5; cdr3_aa: CASTDRGYTSSNQPQHF; cdr3_nt: TGTGCCAGCACTGACAGGGGGTATACTTCTAGCAATCAGCCCCAGCATTTT
v_call: TRBV7-8; d_call: TRBD2; clone_size: NA; j_call: TRBJ2-1; cdr3_aa: CASSLIPPRTRWEGNEQFF; cdr3_nt: TGTGCCAGCAGCTTAATCCCCCCTCGGACTAGGTGGGAAGGAAATGAGCAGTTCTTC
v_call: TRBV5-1; d_call: TRBD2; clone_size: once; j_call: TRBJ2-1; cdr3_aa: CASSFSGTSYARPRGDEQFF; cdr3_nt: TGCGCCAGCAGCTTCTCCGGGACTAGCTATGCGCGTCCCCGGGGGGATGAGCAGTTCTTC
v_call: TRBV4-1; d_call: NA; clone_size: NA; j_call: TRBJ2-2; cdr3_aa: CASRDFKSHPIELFF; cdr3_nt: TGCGCCAGCAGGGACTTCAAGTCCCACCCGATCGAGCTGTTTTTT
v_call: TRBV15; d_call: NA; clone_size: NA; j_call: TRBJ2-1; cdr3_aa: CATSRDTGSYNEQFF; cdr3_nt: TGTGCCACCAGCAGAGATACAGGGTCCTACAATGAGCAGTTCTTC
v_call: TRBV9; d_call: NA; clone_size: NA; j_call: TRBJ2-4; cdr3_aa: CASSVGIGGGIQYF; cdr3_nt: TGTGCCAGCAGCGTAGGCATCGGGGGAGGCATTCAGTACTTC